This T cell receptor (beta chain) was captured in a study of CD8 T cells in Susac syndrome. Overall study results and limits: Clonal expansion was not seen in any Susac syndrome CD4+ T cell repertoire.

Sequencing targeted TCR beta in blood CD8+ and CD4+ T cells. It was with random hexamers that 0.5 to 1 ug RNA was reverse transcribed. The TCR beta CDR3 was amplified by immunoSEQ multiplex PCR across 54 Vbeta, 13 Jbeta. One entry per CDR3 protein results from TCRdb running MiXCR on the immunoSEQ multiplex PCR reads. The data hold 100,000 to 150,000 distinct CDR3 sequences, with 96% observed a single time. Worth noting for this clonotype: Its antigen is not known.

The V and J ends lost 0 bases and 3 bases respectively, with 15 bases between them. Per germline, CDR1 LGHNA and CDR2 YSLEER. CDR3 length: 17 residues. Sequences were obtained from CD4+ T cells from PBMCs. V is TRBV4-3 and J is TRBJ2-1; D unresolved. The origin of this receptor is a human donor with Susac syndrome. CDR3 residues: CASSQDIRRSLYNEQFF. In nucleotides, the CDR3 is TGCGCCAGCAGCCAAGACATCCGTCGCTCTCTCTACAATGAGCAGTTCTTC.